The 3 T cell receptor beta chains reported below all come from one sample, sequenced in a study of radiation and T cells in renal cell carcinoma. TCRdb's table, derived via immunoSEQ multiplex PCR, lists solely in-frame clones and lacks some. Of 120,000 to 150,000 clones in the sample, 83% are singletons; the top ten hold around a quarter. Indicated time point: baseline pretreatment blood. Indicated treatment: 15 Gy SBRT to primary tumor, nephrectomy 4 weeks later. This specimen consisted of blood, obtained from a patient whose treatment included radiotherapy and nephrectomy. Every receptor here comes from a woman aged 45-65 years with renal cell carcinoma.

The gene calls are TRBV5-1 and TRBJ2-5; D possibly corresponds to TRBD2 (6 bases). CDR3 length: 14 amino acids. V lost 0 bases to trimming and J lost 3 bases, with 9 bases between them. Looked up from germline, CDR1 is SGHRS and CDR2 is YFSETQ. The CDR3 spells CASSLVGTEETQYF. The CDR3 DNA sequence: TGCGCCAGCAGCTTGGTCGGGACTGAAGAGACCCAGTACTTC.

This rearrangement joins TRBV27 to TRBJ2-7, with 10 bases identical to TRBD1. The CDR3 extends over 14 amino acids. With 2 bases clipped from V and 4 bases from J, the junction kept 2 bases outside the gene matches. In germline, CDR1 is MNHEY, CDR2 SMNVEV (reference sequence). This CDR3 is CASSLGQGVYEQYF. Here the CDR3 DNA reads TGTGCCAGCAGTTTAGGACAGGGGGTTTACGAGCAGTACTTC.

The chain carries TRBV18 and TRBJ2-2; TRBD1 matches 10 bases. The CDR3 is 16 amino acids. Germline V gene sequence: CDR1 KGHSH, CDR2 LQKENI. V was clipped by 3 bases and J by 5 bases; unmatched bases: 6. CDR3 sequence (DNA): TGTGCCAGCTCACCTTCCGGGACAGGGGTGACCGGGGAGCTGTTTTTT. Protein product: CASSPSGTGVTGELFF.